The 27 T cell receptor beta chains in this list originate from one sample, sequenced in a study of regulatory T cells in long-lasting Graves disease. Assembly of TCR beta libraries relied on iRepertoire HTBI primers together with Arm-PCR of CDR3 regions. TCRdb re-analysed the multiplex PCR reads in MiXCR, keeping a single row per CDR3 protein. Among some 370,000 distinct CDR3 sequences, more than 20% were seen once, and the ten largest hold 25% to 30%. Time point in this sample: persistent/refractory GD, antithyroid drugs over 5 years with positive TRAb. From PBMCs, RNA was extracted and then used to make the TCR library. The source was peripheral blood mononuclear cells (PBMCs), collected when the disease was refractory, from a patient treated with antithyroid drugs. Source of these receptors: a woman between 40 and 50 years old with Graves disease.

This clonotype came up many times. The chain is built from TRBV11-2 and TRBJ2-5; D possibly corresponds to TRBD1 (6 bases). Trimming took 3 bases from V and 2 from J, leaving 13 bases between them. In germline, CDR1 is SGHAT, CDR2 FQNNGV. This CDR3 is 15 amino acids long. This CDR3 reads CASSFGDTRQETQYF. CDR3 bases: TGTGCCAGCAGCTTTGGGGACACGCGGCAAGAGACCCAGTACTTC.

This clonotype was recorded a few times. The chain has TRBV20-1 and TRBJ1-1, with D tentatively TRBD1 (6 bases). Between the trimmed V and J ends, which lost 3 bases and 0 bases, there was a span of 17 bases. This CDR3 comprises 16 residues. Germline lookup yields CDR1 DFQATT and CDR2 SNEGSKA (reference sequence). CDR3: CSASPGTGAMNTEAFF. As DNA, the CDR3 is TGCAGTGCTAGCCCTGGGACGGGGGCGATGAACACTGAAGCTTTCTTT.

In this sample, this clonotype turned up many times. The rearrangement uses TRBV28 and TRBJ1-4; TRBD1 agrees at 12 bases. With 5 bases clipped from V and 8 bases from J, the junction kept 12 bases outside the gene matches. Per the germline V gene, CDR1 is MDHEN and CDR2 is SYDVKM. CDR3 size: 17 residues. The CDR3 coding sequence is TGTGCCAGCAGTCCTTCATTTGGGACAGGGGGCAAAGAAAAACTGTTTTTT. This translates into CASSPSFGTGGKEKLFF.

This clonotype was found a few times. The gene calls are TRBV9 and TRBJ2-7; possibly TRBD1 for D (5 bases). The CDR3 length is 12 residues. Deletions cut 7 bases from V and 5 bases from J, with 13 bases between. In germline, CDR1 is SGDLS, CDR2 YYNGEE. The CDR3 DNA follows: TGTGCCAGCGGGCAGGGTAGGCACGAGCAGTACTTC. Translating gives CASGQGRHEQYF.

The chain employs TRBV24-1 and TRBJ2-2; tentative D call: TRBD2 (6 bases). The CDR3 runs to 16 residues. The germline gives CDR1 KGHDR, CDR2 SFDVKD. V was cut by 2 bases and J by 3 bases, with 12 bases left in between. DNA for the CDR3: TGTGCCACCAGTGATTCAAGGACTACCTACACCGGGGAGCTGTTTTTT. Translated, it gives CATSDSRTTYTGELFF.

The chain combines TRBV20-1 with TRBJ2-7; 8 bases are shared with TRBD2. Germline V gene lookup returns CDR1 DFQATT and CDR2 SNEGSKA (reference sequence). The CDR3 runs 17 residues. With V trimmed by 6 bases and J by 7 bases, 23 bases remained unmatched. CDR3 DNA: TGCAGTGCCCAAGGGAGGGGAGCGGGAGACTACCTCGGGGAGCAGTACTTC. Translated: CSAQGRGAGDYLGEQYF.

This clonotype was counted many times. The gene calls are TRBV24-1 and TRBJ2-4, with 12 bases lining up with TRBD1. With V trimmed by 3 bases and J by 4 bases, 9 bases remained unmatched. Germline V CDR1 and CDR2: KGHDR, SFDVKD. The CDR3 totals 18 residues. The CDR3 here is CATSDAAMGQGAKNIQYF. The CDR3 bases are TGTGCCACCAGTGATGCGGCTATGGGACAGGGGGCGAAAAACATTCAGTACTTC.

CDR3 nucleotide sequence: TGTGCCATCAGCGAGGTAGCGGGATTCACAGATACGCAGTATTTT. This sequence encodes CAISEVAGFTDTQYF. The V and J genes are TRBV10-3 and TRBJ2-3, with 8 bases matching TRBD2. CDR3 size: 15 residues. CDR1 ENHRY and CDR2 SYGVKD come from the germline V gene. The J segment lost 2 bases and the V segment lost 6 bases, leaving 7 bases of the junction unmatched.

Many counts were recorded for this clonotype. V gene TRBV6-1 combines with J gene TRBJ1-5, with TRBD1 as a possible D gene (6 bases). Germline lookup yields CDR1 MNHNS and CDR2 SASEGT. This CDR3 is 13 amino acids long. V shed 6 bases and J shed 7 bases, with 13 bases lying between them. The DNA of the CDR3 is TGTGCCAGCAGGCGGGACAAAGGACAGCCCCAGCATTTT. It encodes CASRRDKGQPQHF.

The chain recombines TRBV20-1 with TRBJ1-4, with D maybe TRBD1 (5 bases). Germline values: CDR1 DFQATT, CDR2 SNEGSKA (reference sequence). The CDR3 sequence is 13 residues long. Trimming removed 0 bases from V and 8 bases from J, with 10 bases in between. For the CDR3, the DNA is TGCAGTGCTAGAGATCTGGGGGAGGAAAAACTGTTTTTT. This translates into CSARDLGEEKLFF.

This rearrangement joins TRBV6-2 or TRBV6-3 to TRBJ2-7; D unclear. The length of the CDR3 is 13 residues. Trimming removed 2 bases at V and 2 bases at J, with 7 bases between. Per the germline V gene, CDR1 is MNHEY and CDR2 is SVGEGT. This CDR3 is CASSYQRTYEQYF. The CDR3 DNA reads as TGTGCCAGCAGTTACCAAAGGACCTACGAGCAGTACTTC.

This clonotype was seen more than once but under ten times. The rearrangement links TRBV20-1 to TRBJ1-5; weak D call: TRBD1 (6 bases). There are 18 residues in the CDR3. Germline values: CDR1 DFQATT, CDR2 SNEGSKA (reference sequence). V dropped 5 bases and J dropped 0 bases, with 23 bases sitting between them. CDR3 sequence: CSARRLRGGLYSNQPQHF. CDR3 sequence (DNA): TGCAGTGCTCGGCGCCTGAGGGGGGGTCTATATAGCAATCAGCCCCAGCATTTT.

As regards this clonotype: This may come from a read error, since a much larger clone is one base off. The rearrangement uses TRBV6-2 or TRBV6-3 and TRBJ2-7; no definite D call. The CDR3 sequence is 12 residues long. Germline assignment: CDR1 MNHEY and CDR2 SVGEGT. CDR3: CASSYRAHEQCF. For the CDR3, the DNA is TGTGCCAGCAGTTACAGGGCCCACGAGCAGTGCTTC.

The chain carries TRBV19 and TRBJ2-1; 8 bases are shared with TRBD2. Looked up from germline, CDR1 is LNHDA and CDR2 is SQIVND (reference sequence). The CDR3 spans 15 residues. V trimming: 4 bases; J trimming: 6 bases; junction bases outside the gene matches: 8. CDR3 sequence reads: CASSTPTSGFNEQFF. The CDR3 coding sequence is TGTGCCAGTAGTACTCCCACTAGCGGCTTCAATGAGCAGTTCTTC.

This clonotype was observed many times. This chain connects TRBV10-1 to TRBJ2-1; TRBD2 matches at 9 bases. CDR3 size: 19 residues. Trimming removed 2 bases from V and 4 bases from J; junction bases left unmatched: 15. Germline lookup yields CDR1 WNHNN and CDR2 SYGVQD (reference sequence). CDR3: CASSEGGFSASGKYNEQFF. In nucleotides, the CDR3 is TGCGCCAGCAGTGAGGGAGGGTTTAGCGCTAGCGGGAAATACAATGAGCAGTTCTTC.

This rearrangement joins TRBV25-1 to TRBJ2-5; possibly TRBD1 for D (5 bases). V lost 5 bases to trimming and J lost 6 bases, with 13 bases between them. The CDR3 is 13 residues long. CDR1 is MGHDK, CDR2 SYGVNS, per germline. CDR3 nucleotides: TGTGCCAGCAGTATTTCAGGGTTGAAGACCCAGTACTTC. Translation gives CASSISGLKTQYF. Drawing the rest from reference TRBV25-1 and TRBJ2-5, the complete variable domain is EADIYQTPRYLVIGTGKKITLECSQTMGHDKMYWYQQDPGMELHLIHYSYGVNSTEKGDLSSESTVSRIRTEHFPLTLESARPSHTSQYLCASSISGLKTQYFGPGTRLLVL.

This clonotype has a count of ten or more. This chain joins TRBV11-2 and TRBJ1-2, with 9 bases aligning to TRBD1. Trimming removed 3 bases from V and 8 bases from J; junction bases left unmatched: 7. The CDR3 sequence is 14 residues long. Germline V gene lookup returns CDR1 SGHAT and CDR2 FQNNGV. CDR3 sequence reads: CASSLTGTGLGYTF. In nucleotides, the CDR3 is TGTGCCAGCAGCTTGACCGGGACAGGGTTAGGCTACACCTTC.

This clonotype was recorded at least ten times. The V gene is TRBV28, the J gene TRBJ1-6; D is ambiguous. V lost 1 base and J 9 bases, leaving 10 bases between the germline ends. Germline loops: CDR1 MDHEN, CDR2 SYDVKM. The CDR3 is made up of 14 amino acids. CDR3 residues: CASSLSGFGSPLHF. The CDR3 region has the DNA TGTGCCAGCAGTTTATCGGGGTTTGGTTCACCCCTCCACTTT.

On this clonotype: A much more abundant neighbour one base away suggests this may be a read error. The chain employs TRBV6-1 and TRBJ2-7, with a possible D match to TRBD2 (5 bases). V dropped 6 bases and J dropped 0 bases, with 18 bases sitting between them. CDR1 and CDR2 from the germline V gene are MNHNS and SASEGT. The CDR3 totals 16 residues. The CDR3 DNA is TGTGCCAGCAGCCACATAGGGAGCTATCCCTCCTACGAGCAGTACTTC. Translating gives CASSHIGSYPSYEQYF.

Only one count was recorded for this clonotype. Given a much more abundant clone one base away, this may be a read error. J is TRBJ1-1 and V is TRBV12-3 or TRBV12-4; D unresolved. The V and J ends lost 3 bases and 11 bases respectively, with 16 bases between them. This CDR3 region has 13 residues. DNA of the CDR3: TGTGCCAGCAGTTTGGATAGTAACCGGCGGGCTTTCTTT. Amino acids: CASSLDSNRRAFF.

Ten or more counts support this clonotype. The genes are TRBV24-1 and TRBJ2-5; D gene uncertain. Germline CDR1 reads KGHDR; CDR2 reads SFDVKD. V lost 9 bases and J 1 base, leaving 14 bases between the germline ends. The CDR3 contains 14 residues. CDR3 in DNA: TGTGCCACCGGAACCGGGCACCTCCAAGAGACCCAGTACTTC. Protein: CATGTGHLQETQYF.

This rearrangement joins TRBV7-9 to TRBJ2-1; D is possibly TRBD2 (6 bases). The V gene's germline CDR1 is SEHNR and CDR2 FQNEAQ (reference sequence). V was clipped by 1 base and J by 5 bases, with 18 bases between them. The CDR3 extends over 17 amino acids. CDR3 in amino acids: CASSLGVSGRSHNEQFF. CDR3 nucleotide sequence: TGTGCCAGCAGCTTAGGAGTTTCCGGGAGAAGTCACAATGAGCAGTTCTTC.

This clonotype showed up many times. The chain uses TRBV11-2 and TRBJ2-5; no clear D. Trimming took off 3 bases at V and 2 bases at J, with 10 bases between the two ends. This CDR3 is built from 14 residues. Germline V gene lookup returns CDR1 SGHAT and CDR2 FQNNGV. The CDR3 region has the DNA TGTGCCAGCAGCTTGGTGGTAGGACAAGAGACCCAGTACTTC. Protein sequence: CASSLVVGQETQYF.

There are a few counts of this clonotype. This chain uses TRBV6-1 with TRBJ1-4, with TRBD1 matching over 7 bases. Per germline, CDR1 MNHNS and CDR2 SASEGT. The CDR3 loop spans 14 amino acids. V was clipped by 6 bases and J by 4 bases; unmatched bases: 5. Written as DNA, the CDR3 is TGTGCCAGCAGCTGGAACAGGGGTAATGAAAAACTGTTTTTT. Its protein is CASSWNRGNEKLFF.

The J gene is TRBJ2-1, the V gene TRBV27, with unresolved D. Germline values: CDR1 MNHEY, CDR2 SMNVEV (reference sequence). The CDR3 contains 13 residues. V lost 3 bases, J lost 10 bases, and 13 bases lay in between. The CDR3 nucleotides are TGTGCCAGCAGTTTTATCCGTAACACAGAGCAGTTCTTC. Its translation: CASSFIRNTEQFF.

The rearrangement links TRBV4-1 to TRBJ1-5; no clear D gene. Between the trimmed V and J ends, which lost 0 bases and 8 bases, there was a span of 14 bases. The V gene's germline CDR1 is MGHRA and CDR2 YSYEKL. The CDR3 totals 15 residues. CDR3 region: CASSQDRTPKKPQHF. The CDR3 region has the DNA TGCGCCAGCAGCCAAGATCGGACCCCTAAAAAGCCCCAGCATTTT.

CDR3 sequence reads: CASSLGGVYTGELFF. The CDR3 DNA reads TGTGCCAGCAGCTTAGGTGGGGTCTACACCGGGGAGCTGTTTTTT. The chain links TRBV7-6 to TRBJ2-2, with unresolved D. V lost 1 base to trimming and J lost 3 bases, with 9 bases between them. Germline V CDR1 and CDR2: SGHVS, FNYEAQ. The CDR3 runs 15 residues.